This T cell receptor (beta chain) was recovered during a study of blood T cell repertoires in COVID-19. The method was immunoSEQ multiplex PCR; TCRdb's version includes in-frame clones alone and lacks a portion of them. The sample contains 180,000 or so clones, roughly 76% of which appear only once. This CDR3 comprises 15 residues. Germline values: CDR1 SGHRS, CDR2 YFSETQ. V was cut by 0 bases and J by 4 bases, with 12 bases left in between. The chain employs TRBV5-1 and TRBJ2-3; D perhaps matches TRBD2 (6 bases). The receptor was derived from a woman aged 35 to 49 with COVID-19, enrolled during active disease. Sequencing used peripheral blood. In DNA form, the CDR3 reads TGCGCCAGCAGCTTGGACGGGAGTGGCTCAGATACGCAGTATTTT. Protein: CASSLDGSGSDTQYF.